The T cell receptor beta chain described here comes from a study of patients and donors after allogeneic stem cell transplantation. This clonotype was found a few times. Each CDR3 protein is one row after TCRdb ran MiXCR on the RT-PCR reads. The table shows 4,000 to 5,000 distinct CDR3 sequences, with about a sixth occurring only once. Between the trimmed V and J ends, which lost 4 bases and 3 bases, there was a span of 13 bases. The CDR3 length is 14 residues. Germline-derived CDR1 and CDR2 are MGHRA and YSYEKL. Sequencing was done on a sample of blood, either unsorted or a sorted T cell fraction (not recorded which). The TCR originated in a human donor who was either an allogeneic HSCT recipient or a stem cell or donor lymphocyte infusion donor (not recorded which). It is not recorded whose cells these are; they may come from a transplant donor. This chain connects TRBV4-1 to TRBJ2-7, with D possibly matching TRBD2 (6 bases). CDR3 protein: CASSRLGSGYEQYF. CDR3 sequence (DNA): TGCGCCAGCAGCCGCCTAGGTAGCGGCTACGAGCAGTACTTC.